This TCR beta chain was retrieved from a study of blood T cell repertoires in COVID-19. The CDR3 sequence is 14 residues long. The germline V and J ends were trimmed by 6 bases and 10 bases, with 19 bases remaining between them. The germline V gene encodes CDR1 SNHLY and CDR2 FYNNEI. Here immunoSEQ multiplex PCR was the method, and the copy in TCRdb shows in-frame clones only, minus some. This sample carries fewer than 350,000 clones, roughly 88% of them seen once, and the ten largest clones take over 2%. The material sequenced was PBMCs or T cells enriched from blood (not recorded which). The receptor's source is a woman aged 40-49 years with acute COVID-19. This chain links TRBV2 with TRBJ2-1; weak D call: TRBD1 (5 bases). CDR3 nucleotides: TGTGCCAGCAGCGACAGTGATCTCCGCTCGGAGCAGTTCTTC. Encoded protein: CASSDSDLRSEQFF.